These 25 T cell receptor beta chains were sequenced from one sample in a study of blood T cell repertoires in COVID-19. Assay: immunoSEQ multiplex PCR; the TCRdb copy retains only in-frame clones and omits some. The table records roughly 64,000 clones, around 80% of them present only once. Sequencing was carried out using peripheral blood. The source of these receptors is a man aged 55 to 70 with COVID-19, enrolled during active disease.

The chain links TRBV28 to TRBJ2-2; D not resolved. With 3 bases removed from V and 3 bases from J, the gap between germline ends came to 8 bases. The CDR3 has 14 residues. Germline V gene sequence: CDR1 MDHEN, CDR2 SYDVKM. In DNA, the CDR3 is TGTGCCAGCAGTTTTTTCGTGTACACCGGGGAGCTGTTTTTT. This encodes CASSFFVYTGELFF.

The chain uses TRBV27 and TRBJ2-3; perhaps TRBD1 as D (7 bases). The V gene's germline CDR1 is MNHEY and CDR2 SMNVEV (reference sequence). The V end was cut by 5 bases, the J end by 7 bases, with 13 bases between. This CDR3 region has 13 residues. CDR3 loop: CASSRQGGNTQYF. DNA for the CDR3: TGTGCCAGCAGTCGACAGGGCGGGAATACGCAGTATTTT.

Here the CDR3 DNA reads TGTGCCAGCAACCCCGTGGGGGGAACAGATACGCAGTATTTT. This gives the protein CASNPVGGTDTQYF. This chain joins TRBV11-2 and TRBJ2-3; the D gene is possibly TRBD2 (6 bases). Between the trimmed V and J ends, which lost 7 bases and 3 bases, there was a span of 14 bases. CDR1 and CDR2 (germline): SGHAT, FQNNGV. This CDR3 comprises 14 residues.

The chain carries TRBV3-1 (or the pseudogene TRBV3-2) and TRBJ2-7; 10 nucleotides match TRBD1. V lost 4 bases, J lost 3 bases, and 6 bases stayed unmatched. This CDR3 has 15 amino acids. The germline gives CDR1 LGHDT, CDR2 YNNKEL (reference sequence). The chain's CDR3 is CASSPDRGVGYEQYF. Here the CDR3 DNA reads TGTGCCAGCAGCCCGGACAGGGGGGTCGGCTACGAGCAGTACTTC.

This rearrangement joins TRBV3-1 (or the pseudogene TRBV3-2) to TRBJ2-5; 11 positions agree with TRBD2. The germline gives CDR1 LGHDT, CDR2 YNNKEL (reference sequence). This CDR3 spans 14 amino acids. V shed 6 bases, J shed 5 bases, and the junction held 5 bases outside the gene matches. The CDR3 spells CASSQPSGGETQYF. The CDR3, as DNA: TGTGCCAGCAGTCAACCTAGCGGGGGGGAGACCCAGTACTTC.

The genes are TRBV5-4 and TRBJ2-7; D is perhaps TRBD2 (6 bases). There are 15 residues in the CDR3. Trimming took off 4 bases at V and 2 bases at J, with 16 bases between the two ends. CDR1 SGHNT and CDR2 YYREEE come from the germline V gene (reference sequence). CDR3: CASSATRGATYEQYF. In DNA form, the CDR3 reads TGTGCCAGCAGCGCGACTAGGGGAGCGACCTACGAGCAGTACTTC.

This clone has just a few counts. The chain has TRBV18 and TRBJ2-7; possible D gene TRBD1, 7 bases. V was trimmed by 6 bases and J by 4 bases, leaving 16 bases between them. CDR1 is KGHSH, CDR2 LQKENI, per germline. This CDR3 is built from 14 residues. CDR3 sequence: CASSPGDRVYEQYF. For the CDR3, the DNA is TGTGCCAGCTCCCCGGGAGACAGGGTATACGAGCAGTACTTC.

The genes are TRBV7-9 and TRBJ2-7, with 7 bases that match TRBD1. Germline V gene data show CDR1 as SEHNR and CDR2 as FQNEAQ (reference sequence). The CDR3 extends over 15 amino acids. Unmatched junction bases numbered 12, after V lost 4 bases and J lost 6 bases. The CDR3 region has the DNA TGTGCCAGCAGCTCCATCCCGGGACAGCCTCTCGAGCAGTACTTC. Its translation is CASSSIPGQPLEQYF.

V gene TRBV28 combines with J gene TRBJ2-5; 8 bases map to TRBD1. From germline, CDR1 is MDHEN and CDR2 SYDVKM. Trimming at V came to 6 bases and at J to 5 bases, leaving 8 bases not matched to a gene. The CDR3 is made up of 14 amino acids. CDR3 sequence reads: CASRDGQGRETQYF. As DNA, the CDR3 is TGTGCCAGCAGGGACGGACAGGGACGGGAGACCCAGTACTTC. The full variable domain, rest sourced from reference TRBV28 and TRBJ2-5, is DVKVTQSSRYLVKRTGEKVFLECVQDMDHENMFWYRQDPGLGLRLIYFSYDVKMKEKGDIPEGYSVSREKKERFSLILESASTNQTSMYLCASRDGQGRETQYFGPGTRLLVL.

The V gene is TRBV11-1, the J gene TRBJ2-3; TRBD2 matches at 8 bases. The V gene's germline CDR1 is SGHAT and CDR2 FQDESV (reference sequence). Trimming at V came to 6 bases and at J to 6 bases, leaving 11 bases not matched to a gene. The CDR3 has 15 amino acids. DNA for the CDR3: TGTGCCAGCAGTCTTAGCGGGATGGATGATGATACGCAGTATTTT. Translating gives CASSLSGMDDDTQYF.

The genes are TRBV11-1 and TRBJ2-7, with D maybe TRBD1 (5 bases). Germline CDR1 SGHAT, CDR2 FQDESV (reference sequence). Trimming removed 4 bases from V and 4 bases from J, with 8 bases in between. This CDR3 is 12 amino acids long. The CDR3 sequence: CASSSQGYEQYF. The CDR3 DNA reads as TGTGCCAGCAGCTCTCAGGGATACGAGCAGTACTTC.

CDR3 sequence: CASSPEDRYLYEQYF. CDR3 sequence (DNA): TGCGCCAGCAGCCCGGAAGACAGGTATCTCTACGAGCAGTACTTC. This chain uses TRBV4-1 with TRBJ2-7; possible D gene TRBD1, 6 bases. Germline V gene sequence: CDR1 MGHRA, CDR2 YSYEKL. This CDR3 comprises 15 residues. V gave up 4 bases and J gave up 3 bases, with 16 bases separating them.

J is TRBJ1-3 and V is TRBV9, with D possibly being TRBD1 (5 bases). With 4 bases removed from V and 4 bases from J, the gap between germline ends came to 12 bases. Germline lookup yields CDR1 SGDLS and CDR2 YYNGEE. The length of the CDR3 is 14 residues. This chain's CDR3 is CASSRRQIGNTIYF. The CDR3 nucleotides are TGTGCCAGCAGCCGGCGACAGATCGGAAACACCATATATTTT.

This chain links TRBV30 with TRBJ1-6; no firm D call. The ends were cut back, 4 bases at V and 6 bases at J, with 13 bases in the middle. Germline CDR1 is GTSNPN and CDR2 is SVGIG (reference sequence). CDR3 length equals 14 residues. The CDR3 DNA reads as TGTGCCTGGACCGCCGTCCGGTCTAATTCACCCCTCCACTTT. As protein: CAWTAVRSNSPLHF.

The CDR3 DNA sequence: TGTGCCAGCCGCTCGACAGCCCCATCCTACGAGCAGTACTTC. It is translated as CASRSTAPSYEQYF. This chain uses TRBV28 with TRBJ2-7; a possible D gene is TRBD1 (5 bases). Germline V lookup: CDR1 MDHEN, CDR2 SYDVKM. Trimming cost V 8 bases and J 1 base, with 15 bases left between them. CDR3 size: 14 residues.

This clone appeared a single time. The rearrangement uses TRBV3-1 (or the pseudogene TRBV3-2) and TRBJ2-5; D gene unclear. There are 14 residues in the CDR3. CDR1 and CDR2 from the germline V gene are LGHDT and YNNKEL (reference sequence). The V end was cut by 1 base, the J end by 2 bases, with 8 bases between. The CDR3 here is CASSQGLIQETQYF. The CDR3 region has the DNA TGTGCCAGCAGCCAAGGACTTATTCAAGAGACCCAGTACTTC.

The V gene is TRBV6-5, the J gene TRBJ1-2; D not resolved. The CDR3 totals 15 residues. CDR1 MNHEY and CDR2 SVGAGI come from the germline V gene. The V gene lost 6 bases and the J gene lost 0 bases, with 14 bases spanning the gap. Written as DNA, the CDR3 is TGTGCCAGCAGGAGCCAGATGGGAGCTAACTATGGCTACACCTTC. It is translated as CASRSQMGANYGYTF.

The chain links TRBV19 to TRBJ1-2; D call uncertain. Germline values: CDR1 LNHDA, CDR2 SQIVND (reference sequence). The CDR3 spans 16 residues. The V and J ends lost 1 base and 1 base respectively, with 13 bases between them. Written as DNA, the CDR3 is TGTGCCAGTAGTATAGCGGGTCATCTAATTAACTATGGCTACACCTTC. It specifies CASSIAGHLINYGYTF.

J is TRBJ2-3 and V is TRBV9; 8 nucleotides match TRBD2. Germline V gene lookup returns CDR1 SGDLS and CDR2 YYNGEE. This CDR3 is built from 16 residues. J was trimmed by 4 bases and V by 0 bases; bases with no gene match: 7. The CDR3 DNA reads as TGTGCCAGCAGCGTAGCCTTAGCGGGATGGTCAGATACGCAGTATTTT. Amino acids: CASSVALAGWSDTQYF. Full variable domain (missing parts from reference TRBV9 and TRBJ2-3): DSGVTQTPKHLITATGQRVTLRCSPRSGDLSVYWYQQSLDQGLQFLIQYYNGEERAKGNILERFSAQQFPDLHSELNLSSLELGDSALYFCASSVALAGWSDTQYFGPGTRLTVL.

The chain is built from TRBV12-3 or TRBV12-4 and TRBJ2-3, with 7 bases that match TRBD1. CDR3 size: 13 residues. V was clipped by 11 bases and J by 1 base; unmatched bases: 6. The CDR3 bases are TGTGCCGACCGGGACAGTGGCACAGATACGCAGTATTTT. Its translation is CADRDSGTDTQYF.

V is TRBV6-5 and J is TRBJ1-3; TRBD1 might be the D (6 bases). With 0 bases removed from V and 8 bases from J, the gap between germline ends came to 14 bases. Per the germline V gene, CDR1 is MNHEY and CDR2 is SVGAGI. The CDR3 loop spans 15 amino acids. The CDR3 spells CASSYSTQGGDTIYF. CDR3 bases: TGTGCCAGCAGTTACTCGACACAGGGCGGCGACACCATATATTTT.

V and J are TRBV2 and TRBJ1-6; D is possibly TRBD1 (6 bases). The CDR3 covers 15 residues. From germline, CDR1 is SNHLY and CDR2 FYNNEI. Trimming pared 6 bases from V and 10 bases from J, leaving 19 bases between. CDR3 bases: TGTGCCAGCAGCCGCGACGGGCAGGGGTACTCACCCCTCCACTTT. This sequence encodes CASSRDGQGYSPLHF.

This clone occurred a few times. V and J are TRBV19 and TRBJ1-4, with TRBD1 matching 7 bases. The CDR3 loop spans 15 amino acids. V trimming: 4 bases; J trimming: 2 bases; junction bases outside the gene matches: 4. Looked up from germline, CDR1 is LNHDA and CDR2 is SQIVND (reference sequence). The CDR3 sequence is CASSTGGTTNEKLFF. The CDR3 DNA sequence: TGTGCCAGTAGTACAGGGGGTACTACTAATGAAAAACTGTTTTTT.

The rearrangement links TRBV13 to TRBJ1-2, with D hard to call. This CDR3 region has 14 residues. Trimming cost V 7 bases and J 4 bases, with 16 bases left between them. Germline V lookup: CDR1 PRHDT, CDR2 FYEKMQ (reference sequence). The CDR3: CASTREGAIYGYTF. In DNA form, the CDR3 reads TGTGCCAGCACCCGAGAAGGAGCGATCTATGGCTACACCTTC.

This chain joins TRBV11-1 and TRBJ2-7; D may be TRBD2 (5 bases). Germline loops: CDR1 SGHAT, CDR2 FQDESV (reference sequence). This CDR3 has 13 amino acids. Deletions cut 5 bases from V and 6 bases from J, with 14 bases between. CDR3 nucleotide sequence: TGTGCCAGCAGCGCTAGGCCCAGCGGCGAGCAGTACTTC. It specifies CASSARPSGEQYF.